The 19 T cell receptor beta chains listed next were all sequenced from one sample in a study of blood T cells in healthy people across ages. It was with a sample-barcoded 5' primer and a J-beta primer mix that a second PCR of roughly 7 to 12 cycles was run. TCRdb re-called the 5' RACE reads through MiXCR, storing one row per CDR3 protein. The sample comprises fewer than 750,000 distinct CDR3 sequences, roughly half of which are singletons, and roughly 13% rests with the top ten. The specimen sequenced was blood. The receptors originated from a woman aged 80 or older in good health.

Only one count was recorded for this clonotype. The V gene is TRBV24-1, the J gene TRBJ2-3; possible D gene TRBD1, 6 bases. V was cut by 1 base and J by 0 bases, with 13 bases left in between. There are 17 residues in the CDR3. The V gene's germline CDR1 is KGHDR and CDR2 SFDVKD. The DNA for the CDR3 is TGTGCCACCAGTGATTTAAAGGCCGGACAGAGCACAGATACGCAGTATTTT. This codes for CATSDLKAGQSTDTQYF.

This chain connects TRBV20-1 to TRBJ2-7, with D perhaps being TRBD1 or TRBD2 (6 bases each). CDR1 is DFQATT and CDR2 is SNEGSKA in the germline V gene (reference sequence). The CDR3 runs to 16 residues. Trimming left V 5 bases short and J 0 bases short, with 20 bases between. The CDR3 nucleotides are TGCAGTGCTGACCGCGGGACACCGAAGAGCTCCTACGAGCAGTACTTC. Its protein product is CSADRGTPKSSYEQYF.

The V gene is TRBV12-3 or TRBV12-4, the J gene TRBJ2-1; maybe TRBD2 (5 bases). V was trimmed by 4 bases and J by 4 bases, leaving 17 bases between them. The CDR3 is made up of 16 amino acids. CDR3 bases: TGTGCCAGCAGTTCTAGCCCACCCCCGGGGTACAATGAGCAGTTCTTC. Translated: CASSSSPPPGYNEQFF.

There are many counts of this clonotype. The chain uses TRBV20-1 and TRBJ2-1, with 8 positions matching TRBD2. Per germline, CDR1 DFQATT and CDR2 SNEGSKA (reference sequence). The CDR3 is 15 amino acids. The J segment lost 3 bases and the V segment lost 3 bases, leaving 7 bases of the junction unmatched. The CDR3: CSASLLAGGYNEQFF. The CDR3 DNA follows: TGCAGTGCTAGCCTCTTGGCGGGAGGCTACAATGAGCAGTTCTTC.

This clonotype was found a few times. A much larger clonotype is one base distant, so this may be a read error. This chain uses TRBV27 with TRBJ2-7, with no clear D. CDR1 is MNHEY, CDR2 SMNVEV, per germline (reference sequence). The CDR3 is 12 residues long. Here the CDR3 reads CAGSSNGYEQYF. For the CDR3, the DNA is TGTGCCGGCAGTTCGAATGGGTACGAGCAGTACTTC.

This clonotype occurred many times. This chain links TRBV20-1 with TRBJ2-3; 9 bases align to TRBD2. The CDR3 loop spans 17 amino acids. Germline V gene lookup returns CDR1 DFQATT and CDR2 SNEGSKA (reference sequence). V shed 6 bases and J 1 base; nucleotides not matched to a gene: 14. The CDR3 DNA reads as TGCAGTGCGCATACCCTACAGCGGGGGGCTGGCACAGATACGCAGTATTTT. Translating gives CSAHTLQRGAGTDTQYF.

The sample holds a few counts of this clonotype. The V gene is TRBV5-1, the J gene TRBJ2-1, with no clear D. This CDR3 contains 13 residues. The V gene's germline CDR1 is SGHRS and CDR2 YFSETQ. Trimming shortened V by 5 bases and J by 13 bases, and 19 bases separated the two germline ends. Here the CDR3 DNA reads TGCGCCAGCAGTCTAGGACGGATTATGGACCAGTTCTTC. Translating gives CASSLGRIMDQFF.

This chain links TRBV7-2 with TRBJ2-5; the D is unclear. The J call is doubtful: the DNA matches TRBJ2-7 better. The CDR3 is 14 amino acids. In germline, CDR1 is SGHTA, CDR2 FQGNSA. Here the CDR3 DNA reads TGTGCCAGCAGCTTAGGCGGCTGGGCTAACGAGCAGTACTTC. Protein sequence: CASSLGGWANEQYF.

Here the CDR3 DNA reads TGTGCCAGCAGCCCTAGGACTAGCGGGAGTATTTCGGATACGCAGTATTTT. This translates into CASSPRTSGSISDTQYF. The chain couples TRBV3-1 to TRBJ2-3; the match to TRBD2 covers 13 bases. Germline CDR1 is LGHDT and CDR2 is YNNKEL (reference sequence). This CDR3 has 17 amino acids. J gave up 6 bases and V 4 bases, and 10 bases lay outside the gene matches.

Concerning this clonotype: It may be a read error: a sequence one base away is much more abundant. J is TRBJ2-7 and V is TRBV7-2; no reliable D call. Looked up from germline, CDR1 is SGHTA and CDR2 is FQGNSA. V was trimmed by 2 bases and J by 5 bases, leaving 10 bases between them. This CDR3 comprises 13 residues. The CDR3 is CASSLNRDDEQYF. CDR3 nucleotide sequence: TGTGCCAGCAGCTTAAATCGCGACGACGAGCAGTACTTC. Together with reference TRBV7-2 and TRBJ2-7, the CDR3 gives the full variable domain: GAGVSQSPSNKVTEKGKDVELRCDPISGHTALYWYRQSLGQGLEFLIYFQGNSAPDKSGLPSDRFSAERTGGSVSTLTIQRTQQEDSAVYLCASSLNRDDEQYFGPGTRLTVT.

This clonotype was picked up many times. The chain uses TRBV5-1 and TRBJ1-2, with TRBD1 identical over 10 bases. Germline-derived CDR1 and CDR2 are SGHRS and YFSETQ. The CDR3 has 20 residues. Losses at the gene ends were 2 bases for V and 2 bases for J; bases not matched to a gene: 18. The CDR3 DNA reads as TGCGCCAGCAGCTTCCCCACCCCCACAACCGGGACAGGGGACAACTATGGCTACACCTTC. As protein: CASSFPTPTTGTGDNYGYTF.

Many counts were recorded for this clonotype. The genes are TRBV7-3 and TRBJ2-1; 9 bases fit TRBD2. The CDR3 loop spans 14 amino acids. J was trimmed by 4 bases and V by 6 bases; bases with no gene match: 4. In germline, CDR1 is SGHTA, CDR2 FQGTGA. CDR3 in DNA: TGTGCCAGCAGTTTAGCGGGAGTTTACAATGAGCAGTTCTTC. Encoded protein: CASSLAGVYNEQFF. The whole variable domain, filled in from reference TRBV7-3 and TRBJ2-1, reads GAGVSQTPSNKVTEKGKYVELRCDPISGHTALYWYRQSLGQGPEFLIYFQGTGAADDSGLPNDRFFAVRPEGSVSTLKIQRTERGDSAVYLCASSLAGVYNEQFFGPGTRLTVL.

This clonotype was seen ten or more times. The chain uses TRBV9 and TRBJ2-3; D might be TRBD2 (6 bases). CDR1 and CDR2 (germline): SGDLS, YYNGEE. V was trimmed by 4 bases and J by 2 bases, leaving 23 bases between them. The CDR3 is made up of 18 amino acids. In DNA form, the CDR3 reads TGTGCCAGCAGCCCAAATCCTCCCCGCGCGGGGATCACAGATACGCAGTATTTT. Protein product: CASSPNPPRAGITDTQYF.

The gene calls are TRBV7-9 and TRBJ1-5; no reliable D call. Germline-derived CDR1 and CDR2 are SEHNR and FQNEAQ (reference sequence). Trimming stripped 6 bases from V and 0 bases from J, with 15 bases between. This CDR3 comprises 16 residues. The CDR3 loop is CASSPGQLDSNQPQHF. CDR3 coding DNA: TGTGCCAGCAGTCCTGGGCAATTAGATAGCAATCAGCCCCAGCATTTT.

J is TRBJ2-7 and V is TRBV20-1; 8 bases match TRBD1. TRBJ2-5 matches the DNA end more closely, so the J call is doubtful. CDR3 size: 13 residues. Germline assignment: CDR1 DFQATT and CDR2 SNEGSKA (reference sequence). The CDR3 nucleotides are TGCAGCGTAGGACAGGGATCAGTCGAGACCCAGTACTTC. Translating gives CSVGQGSVETQYF.

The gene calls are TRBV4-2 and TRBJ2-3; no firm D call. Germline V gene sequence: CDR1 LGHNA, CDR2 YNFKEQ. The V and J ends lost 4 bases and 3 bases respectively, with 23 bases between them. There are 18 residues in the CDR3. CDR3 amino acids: CASSPRRAQSRMTDTQYF. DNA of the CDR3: TGTGCCAGCAGCCCTAGAAGGGCCCAGAGCCGGATGACAGATACGCAGTATTTT.

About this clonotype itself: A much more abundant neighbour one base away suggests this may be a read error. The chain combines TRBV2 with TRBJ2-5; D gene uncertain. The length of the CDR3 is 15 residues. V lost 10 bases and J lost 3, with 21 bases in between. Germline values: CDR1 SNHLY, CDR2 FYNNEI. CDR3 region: CATNKGLLPKETQYF. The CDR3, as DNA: TGTGCCACCAACAAAGGGCTCCTCCCAAAAGAGACCCAGTACTTC.

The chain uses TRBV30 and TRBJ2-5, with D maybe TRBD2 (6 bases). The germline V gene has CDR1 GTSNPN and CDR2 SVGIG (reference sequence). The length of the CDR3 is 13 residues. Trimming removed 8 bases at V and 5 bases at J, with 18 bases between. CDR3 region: CAGGTPQRETQYF. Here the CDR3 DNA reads TGTGCCGGCGGGACTCCACAAAGGGAGACCCAGTACTTC.

This CDR3 is CASLTYSYNEQFF. CDR3 DNA sequence: TGTGCCAGCCTCACGTACTCCTACAATGAGCAGTTCTTC. The V gene is TRBV28, the J gene TRBJ2-1, with D hard to call. The CDR3 totals 13 residues. V dropped 8 bases and J dropped 0 bases, with 8 bases sitting between them. CDR1 and CDR2 from the germline V gene are MDHEN and SYDVKM.